The rows below give T cell receptor beta chains drawn from one sample of a study of shared clonotypes between healthy human individuals. Here immunoSEQ multiplex PCR was the method, and the copy in TCRdb shows in-frame clones only, minus some. The sample lists about 2.2 million clones; roughly 91% were seen once. Specimen: naive CD8+ T cells from PBMCs. The source is a young man in good health. Some clones in this sample may be carry-over from other donors' samples. Each CDR3 is given with its conserved first and last residue. A D gene is named only where the DNA matches it firmly. Clone size, where shown, is once, few, many, or a class for clones that have expanded.

clone size,J gene,D gene,V gene,CDR3 DNA,CDR3 protein
NA,TRBJ2-7,NA,TRBV27,TGTGCCAGCAGCCAAATGGGCGTAATCTACGAGCAGTACTTC,CASSQMGVIYEQYF
NA,TRBJ1-2,TRBD1,TRBV4-1,TGCGCCAGCAGCCCCCGGGACAGGGGGCCGGATGGCTACACCTTC,CASSPRDRGPDGYTF
NA,TRBJ2-3,TRBD2,TRBV5-4,TGTGCCAGCAGCTTCAGGCGGGAGATCACAGATACGCAGTATTTT,CASSFRREITDTQYF
once,TRBJ1-4,NA,TRBV9,TGTGCCAGCAGCGTAGGCACAGGGCGGAACGAAAAACTGTTTTTT,CASSVGTGRNEKLFF
few,TRBJ1-2,NA,TRBV6-1,TGTGCCAGCAGTGAAGCGAACACGCCGCACTATGGCTACACCTTC,CASSEANTPHYGYTF
NA,TRBJ1-1,TRBD1,TRBV28,TGTGCCAGCAGTTTAGACAGGGGGCTGAACACTGAAGCTTTCTTT,CASSLDRGLNTEAFF
NA,TRBJ2-5,NA,TRBV4-1,TGCGCCAGCAGCCGTAGCGTAGGGGAGACCCAGTACTTC,CASSRSVGETQYF
NA,TRBJ2-1,NA,TRBV27,TGTGCCAGCAGCGGGGGTCAAGAGGCTACCTACAATGAGCAGTTCTTC,CASSGGQEATYNEQFF
NA,TRBJ2-1,NA,TRBV7-9,TGTGCCAGCAGCTTAGGGGGACTCTACAATGAGCAGTTCTTC,CASSLGGLYNEQFF
NA,TRBJ1-5,TRBD1,TRBV5-1,TGCGCCAGCAGCTTGGCGGGCAGGGGGGAGGTGGGTCAGCCCCAGCATTTT,CASSLAGRGEVGQPQHF
NA,TRBJ2-1,NA,TRBV29-1,TGCAGCGTTGATGGGGTACAGTACAATGAGCAGTTCTTC,CSVDGVQYNEQFF
NA,TRBJ2-7,NA,TRBV7-2,TGTGCCAGCAGCTTAGTTGGAGGAAACGAGCAGTACTTC,CASSLVGGNEQYF
NA,TRBJ2-1,TRBD2,TRBV5-6,TGTGCCAGCAGCACTGGGACTAGCAGTGAACCCAATGAGCAGTTCTTC,CASSTGTSSEPNEQFF
NA,TRBJ2-1,NA,TRBV30,TGTGCCTGGAGTGTTGGCGGCTCCTACAATGAGCAGTTCTTC,CAWSVGGSYNEQFF
NA,TRBJ2-3,TRBD1,TRBV4-1,TGCGCCAGCAGCCACCCCGGACAGGGGTCCACAGATACGCAGTATTTT,CASSHPGQGSTDTQYF
NA,TRBJ2-7,TRBD2,TRBV27,TGTGCCAGCAGTTTGGTCCTAGCGGGAGGGAGTCCCTCCTACGAGCAGTACTTC,CASSLVLAGGSPSYEQYF
NA,TRBJ1-3,TRBD1,TRBV5-1,TGCGCCAGCAGCCCGACCGGGACAGGGTACGGAAACACCATATATTTT,CASSPTGTGYGNTIYF
NA,TRBJ2-3,NA,TRBV28,TGTGCCAGCAGTTTAGTCTCCCTCCCTAACACAGATACGCAGTATTTT,CASSLVSLPNTDTQYF
NA,TRBJ1-4,NA,TRBV7-8,TGTGCCAGCAGCCCGGGGCTAAACTGGGGAACTAATGAAAAACTGTTTTTT,CASSPGLNWGTNEKLFF
NA,TRBJ2-3,NA,TRBV2,TGTGCCAGCGTAGCGGATACAGATACGCAGTATTTT,CASVADTDTQYF
NA,TRBJ2-5,NA,TRBV2,TGTGCCAGCAGCGCCCTCGAGGTTGGCGGAGTTGGGGAGACCCAGTACTTC,CASSALEVGGVGETQYF
NA,TRBJ1-1,NA,TRBV25-1,TGTGCCAGCACCAGGGGAGGGGGCACTGAAGCTTTCTTT,CASTRGGGTEAFF
NA,TRBJ2-1,TRBD2,TRBV5-1,TGCGCCAGCACCGATGGACTAGCGGGAGTTTTAGGGGATGAGCAGTTCTTC,CASTDGLAGVLGDEQFF
NA,TRBJ2-1,NA,TRBV7-3,TGTGCCAGCAGCTTAATCACAGGGGTTTTAGGCTCTAGCGGAACCTACAATGAGCAGTTCTTC,CASSLITGVLGSSGTYNEQFF
NA,TRBJ1-2,NA,TRBV14,TGTGCCAGCAGCCAAGATGGACAGATCTATGGCTACACCTTC,CASSQDGQIYGYTF
NA,TRBJ2-5,NA,TRBV2,TGTGCCAGCGACGATGCGGCCAGGTCCCATTCGGGAGAGACCCAGTACTTC,CASDDAARSHSGETQYF
NA,TRBJ2-3,NA,TRBV2,TGTGCCAGCCGAGCCAGGGCCGGGGATACGCAGTATTTT,CASRARAGDTQYF
NA,TRBJ1-5,NA,TRBV28,TGTGCCAGCAGTTGGCGCGGAGGTAGCTATCAGCCCCAGCATTTT,CASSWRGGSYQPQHF
NA,TRBJ2-3,NA,TRBV7-7,TGTGCCAGCAGCGACTCGAACCGGGATACGCAGTATTTT,CASSDSNRDTQYF
NA,TRBJ2-3,NA,TRBV6-1,TGTGCCAGCAGAGTGGTGGCCCAAGATACGCAGTATTTT,CASRVVAQDTQYF
NA,TRBJ2-7,TRBD1,TRBV10-3,TGTGCCATCAGTGAGCACAACAGGGGCCTTCTGTACGAGCAGTACTTC,CAISEHNRGLLYEQYF
NA,TRBJ2-3,NA,TRBV7-6,TGTGCCAGCAGCTTAGAAAAAACATTCGGCACAGATACGCAGTATTTT,CASSLEKTFGTDTQYF
NA,TRBJ2-5,NA,TRBV10-2,TGCGCCAGCAGTAAAGCTAGACAAGAGACCCAGTACTTC,CASSKARQETQYF
NA,TRBJ2-7,TRBD2,TRBV7-6,TGTGCCAGCAGCTCTTCCTTAGCGGGATGGGCTGACGAGCAGTACTTC,CASSSSLAGWADEQYF
NA,TRBJ2-5,NA,TRBV14,TGTGCCAGCAGCCAAGGGGCAGGCTTCCAAGAGACCCAGTACTTC,CASSQGAGFQETQYF
NA,TRBJ2-3,NA,TRBV13,TGTGCCAGCAACCTAGGAAGCACAGATACGCAGTATTTT,CASNLGSTDTQYF
NA,TRBJ2-2,NA,TRBV7-8,TGTGCCAGCAGCTTAGGAGGCAGGTCCGGGGAGCTGTTTTTT,CASSLGGRSGELFF
NA,TRBJ1-6,TRBD1,TRBV7-9,TGTGCCAGCAGCATGGACAGGGGTAGGCATTCACCCCTCCACTTT,CASSMDRGRHSPLHF
NA,TRBJ2-7,NA,TRBV1,TGCACCAGCAGCCAAGATCGGCGGGGGACCCCAGTTGATAACGAGCAGTACTTC,CTSSQDRRGTPVDNEQYF
NA,TRBJ2-1,NA,TRBV5-1,TGCGCCAGCAGCTCTGGGGATGAGCAGTTCTTC,CASSSGDEQFF
NA,TRBJ1-2,NA,TRBV25-1,TGTGCCAGCAGTGCCATGGGTGGCTACACCTTC,CASSAMGGYTF
NA,TRBJ2-7,TRBD2,TRBV30,TGTGCCTGGAGTGTTGCGGGAGGGCCCTACGAGCAGTACTTC,CAWSVAGGPYEQYF
NA,TRBJ1-1,NA,TRBV5-1,TGCGCCAGCAGCACACAAGCCCCACAGGTGTTCACTGAAGCTTTCTTT,CASSTQAPQVFTEAFF
NA,TRBJ2-2,NA,TRBV11-2,TGTGCCAGCAGCCCCCGGTGGCGTGGGGAGCTGTTTTTT,CASSPRWRGELFF
NA,TRBJ2-3,NA,TRBV5-6,TGTGCCAGCAGCTTTACACGGGAATTCAGCACAGATACGCAGTATTTT,CASSFTREFSTDTQYF
NA,TRBJ1-2,TRBD1,TRBV5-6,TGTGCCAGCAGCATAGGGACAGGGGGATGGTATGGCTACACCTTC,CASSIGTGGWYGYTF
NA,TRBJ2-7,NA,TRBV7-9,TGTGCCAGCAGCCCCCCGGTGGAGGTCTCCGAGCAGTACTTC,CASSPPVEVSEQYF
once,TRBJ2-2,TRBD1,TRBV19,TGTGCCAGTAGTAGCGGACAGGGGAACACCGGGGAGCTGTTTTTT,CASSSGQGNTGELFF
once,TRBJ1-1,NA,TRBV19,TGTGCCGTCAATCCCAACAGGGCAGGCTTATCTGAAGCTTTCTTT,CAVNPNRAGLSEAFF
NA,TRBJ2-5,NA,TRBV7-8,TGTGCCAGCAGCAAAGGGACGGACCAAGAGACCCAGTACTTC,CASSKGTDQETQYF
NA,TRBJ1-1,TRBD1,TRBV12-5,TGTGCTAGTGGTTTGTGGTTGGGTTTCGGACAGGGGGCCACTGAAGCTTTCTTT,CASGLWLGFGQGATEAFF
NA,TRBJ1-1,NA,TRBV14,TGTGCCAGCAGCCAAGAAAGCCCCTGGTCGACAGCGAGGCAAGCTTTCTTT,CASSQESPWSTARQAFF
NA,TRBJ2-7,TRBD1,TRBV5-1,TGCGCCAGCAGCTTGGGACAGGGTTCGAGGGACGAGCAGTACTTC,CASSLGQGSRDEQYF
NA,TRBJ2-5,NA,TRBV14,TGTGCCAGCAGCCTTCTTGGCCAAGAGACCCAGTACTTC,CASSLLGQETQYF
NA,TRBJ2-7,NA,TRBV7-2,TGTGCCAGCAGGATAGCGGAGTTGGGTAGCGAGCAGTACTTC,CASRIAELGSEQYF
NA,TRBJ2-1,NA,TRBV7-9,TGTGCCAGCAGCTTCTGGTTCGACAATGAGCAGTTCTTC,CASSFWFDNEQFF
once,TRBJ2-5,TRBD1,TRBV5-6,TGTGCCAGCAGCCGCCGATACGACAGGGTACAGGCCCAGTACTTC,CASSRRYDRVQAQYF
NA,TRBJ2-1,TRBD2,TRBV7-6,TGTGCCAGCAGCCCAACTAGCGCCTCCTACAATGAGCAGTTCTTC,CASSPTSASYNEQFF
NA,TRBJ1-5,TRBD1,TRBV5-6,TGTGCCAGCAGCTGGGACAGGAGCCAGCCCCAGCATTTT,CASSWDRSQPQHF
NA,TRBJ2-7,TRBD2,TRBV25-1,TGTGCCAGCAGTGAAAGCGGGAGTGGGTACGAGCAGTACTTC,CASSESGSGYEQYF